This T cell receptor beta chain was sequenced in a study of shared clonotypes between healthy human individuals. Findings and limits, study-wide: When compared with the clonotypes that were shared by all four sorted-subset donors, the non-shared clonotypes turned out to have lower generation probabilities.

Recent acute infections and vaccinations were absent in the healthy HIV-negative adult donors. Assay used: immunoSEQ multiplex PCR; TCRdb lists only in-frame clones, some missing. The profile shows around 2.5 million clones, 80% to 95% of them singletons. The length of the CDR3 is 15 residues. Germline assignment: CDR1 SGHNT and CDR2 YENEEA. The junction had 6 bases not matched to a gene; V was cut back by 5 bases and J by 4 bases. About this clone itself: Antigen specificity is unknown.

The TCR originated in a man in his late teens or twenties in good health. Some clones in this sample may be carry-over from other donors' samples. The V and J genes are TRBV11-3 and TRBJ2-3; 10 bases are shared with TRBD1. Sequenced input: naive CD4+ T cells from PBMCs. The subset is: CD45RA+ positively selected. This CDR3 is CASSAAGTGADTQYF. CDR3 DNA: TGTGCCAGCAGCGCCGCCGGGACAGGGGCAGATACGCAGTATTTT.